The clone carrying this T cell receptor beta chain was found many times. No antigen is known for it. CDR1 is SGHRS and CDR2 is YFSETQ in the germline V gene. Trimming took 9 bases from V and 2 from J; bases not matched to a gene: 10. The CDR3 covers 14 residues. TCRdb recomputed calls from the 5' RACE reads with MiXCR, one row per CDR3 protein. The repertoire holds around 79,000 distinct CDR3 sequences, with 12% to 15% as singletons. The record originates from a study of neurological immune-mediated disorders. Study-wide points: Patients with HTLV-1-associated myelopathy showed the most TCR clonal expansion. Those with multiple sclerosis showed the least, falling below healthy controls.

The chain carries TRBV5-1 and TRBJ2-5, with TRBD2 matching 7 bases. Sequences were obtained from PBMCs. The TCR was taken from a woman between 45 and 60 years old in good health. This chain's CDR3 is CATRGRQSQETQYF. Here the CDR3 DNA reads TGCGCCACGCGGGGGAGACAGTCGCAAGAGACCCAGTACTTC.